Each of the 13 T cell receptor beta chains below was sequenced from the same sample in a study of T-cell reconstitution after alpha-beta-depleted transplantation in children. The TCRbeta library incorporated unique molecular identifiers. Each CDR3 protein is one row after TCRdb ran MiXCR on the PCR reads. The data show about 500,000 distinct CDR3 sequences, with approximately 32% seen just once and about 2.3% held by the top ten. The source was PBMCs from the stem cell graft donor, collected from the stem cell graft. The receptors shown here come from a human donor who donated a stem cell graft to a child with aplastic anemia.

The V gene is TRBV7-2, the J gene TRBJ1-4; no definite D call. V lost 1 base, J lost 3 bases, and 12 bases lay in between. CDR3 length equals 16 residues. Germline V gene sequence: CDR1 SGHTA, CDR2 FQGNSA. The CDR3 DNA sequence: TGTGCCAGCAGCTTAGAGCAGGCGCGGTCTAATGAAAAACTGTTTTTT. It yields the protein CASSLEQARSNEKLFF.

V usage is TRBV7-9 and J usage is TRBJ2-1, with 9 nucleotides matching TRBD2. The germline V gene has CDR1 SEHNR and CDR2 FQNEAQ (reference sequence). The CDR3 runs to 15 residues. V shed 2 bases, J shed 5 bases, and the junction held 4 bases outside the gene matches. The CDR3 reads CASSLNAGGNNEQFF. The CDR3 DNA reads TGTGCCAGCAGCTTAAACGCGGGAGGGAACAATGAGCAGTTCTTC.

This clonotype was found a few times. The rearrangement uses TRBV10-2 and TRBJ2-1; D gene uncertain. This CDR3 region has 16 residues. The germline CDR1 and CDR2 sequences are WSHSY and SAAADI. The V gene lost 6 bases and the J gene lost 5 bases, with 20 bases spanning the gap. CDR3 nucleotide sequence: TGCGCCAGCAGCCCCCGCTTTGCGGCAGTAAACAATGAGCAGTTCTTC. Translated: CASSPRFAAVNNEQFF.

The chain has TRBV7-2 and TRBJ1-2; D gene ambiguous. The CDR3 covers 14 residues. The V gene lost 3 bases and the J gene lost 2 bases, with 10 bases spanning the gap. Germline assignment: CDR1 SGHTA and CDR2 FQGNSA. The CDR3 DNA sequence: TGTGCCAGCAGCTTGGGCATCCCAAACTATGGCTACACCTTC. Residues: CASSLGIPNYGYTF.

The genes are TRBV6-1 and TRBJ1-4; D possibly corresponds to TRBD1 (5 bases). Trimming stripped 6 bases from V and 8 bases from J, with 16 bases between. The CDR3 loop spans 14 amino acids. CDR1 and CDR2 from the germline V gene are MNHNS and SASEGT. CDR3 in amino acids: CASRGPHSQEKLFF. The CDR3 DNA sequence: TGTGCCAGCAGGGGGCCGCACAGCCAGGAAAAACTGTTTTTT.

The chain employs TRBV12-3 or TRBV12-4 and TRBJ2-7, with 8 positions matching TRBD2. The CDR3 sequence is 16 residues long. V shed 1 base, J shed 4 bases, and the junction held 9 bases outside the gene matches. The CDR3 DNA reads TGTGCCAGCAGTTTAGGGGCGGGACTAGTTGATTACGAGCAGTACTTC. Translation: CASSLGAGLVDYEQYF.

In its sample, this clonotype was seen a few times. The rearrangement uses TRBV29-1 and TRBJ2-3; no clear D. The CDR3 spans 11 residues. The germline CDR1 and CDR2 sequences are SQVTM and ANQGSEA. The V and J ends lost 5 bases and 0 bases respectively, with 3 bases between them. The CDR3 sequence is CSVSSTDTQYF. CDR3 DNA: TGCAGCGTTTCTAGCACAGATACGCAGTATTTT.

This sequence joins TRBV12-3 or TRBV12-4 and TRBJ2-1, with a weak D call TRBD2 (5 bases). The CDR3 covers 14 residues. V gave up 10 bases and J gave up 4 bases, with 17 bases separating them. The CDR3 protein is CATRGRDGYNEQFF. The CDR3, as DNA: TGTGCCACCCGAGGGAGAGATGGGTACAATGAGCAGTTCTTC.

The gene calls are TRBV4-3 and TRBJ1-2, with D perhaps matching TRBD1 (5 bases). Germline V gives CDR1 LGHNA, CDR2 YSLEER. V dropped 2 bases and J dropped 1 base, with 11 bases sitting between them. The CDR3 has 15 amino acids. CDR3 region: CASSQFKGNNYGYTF. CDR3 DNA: TGCGCCAGCAGCCAATTTAAGGGGAATAACTATGGCTACACCTTC.

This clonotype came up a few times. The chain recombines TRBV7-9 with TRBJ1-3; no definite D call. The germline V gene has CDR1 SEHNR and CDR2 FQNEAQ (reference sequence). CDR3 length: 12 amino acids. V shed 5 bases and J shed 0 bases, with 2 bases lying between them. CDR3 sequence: CASSVSGNTIYF. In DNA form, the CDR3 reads TGTGCCAGCAGCGTCTCTGGAAACACCATATATTTT.

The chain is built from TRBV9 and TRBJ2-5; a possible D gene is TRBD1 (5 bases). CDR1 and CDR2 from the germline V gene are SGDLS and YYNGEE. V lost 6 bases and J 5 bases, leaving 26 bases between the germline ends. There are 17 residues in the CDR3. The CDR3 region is CASINHTQGRPRETQYF. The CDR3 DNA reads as TGTGCCAGCATTAATCATACCCAGGGCCGACCCAGGGAGACCCAGTACTTC.

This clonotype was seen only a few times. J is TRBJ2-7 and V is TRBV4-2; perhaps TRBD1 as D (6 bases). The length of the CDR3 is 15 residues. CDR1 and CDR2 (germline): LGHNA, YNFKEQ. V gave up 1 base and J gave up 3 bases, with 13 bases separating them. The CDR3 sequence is CASSQGAGVDYEQYF. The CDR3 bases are TGTGCCAGCAGCCAAGGGGCAGGGGTAGACTACGAGCAGTACTTC.

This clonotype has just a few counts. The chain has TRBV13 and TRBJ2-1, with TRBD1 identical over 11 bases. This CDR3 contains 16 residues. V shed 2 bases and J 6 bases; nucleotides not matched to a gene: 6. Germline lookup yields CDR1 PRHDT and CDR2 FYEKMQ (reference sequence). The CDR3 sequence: CASSLFGTGGPNEQFF. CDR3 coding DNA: TGTGCCAGCAGCTTATTCGGGACAGGGGGTCCCAATGAGCAGTTCTTC.